Listed below are T cell receptor beta chains from one sample, sequenced in a study of shared clonotypes between healthy human individuals. Produced via immunoSEQ multiplex PCR; TCRdb's table is partial and in-frame only. The sample holds around 1,900,000 clones, around 93% seen once. The sequenced material came from naive CD8+ T cells from PBMCs. The receptors were gathered from a man younger than 30 in good health. Some clones in this sample may be carry-over from other donors' samples. The CDR3 runs from the conserved cysteine through the conserved F or W. The order of the fields is V gene, D gene, clone size, J gene, CDR3 protein, CDR3 DNA. The D gene is left open where the match is weak. Rows may omit the clone size; those that give it use once, few, many or a size class.

>TRBV10-3|TRBD1|-|TRBJ1-5
CAISESRGGIYQPQHF
TGTGCCATCAGTGAATCAAGAGGGGGCATTTATCAGCCCCAGCATTTT
>TRBV4-2|TRBD2|-|TRBJ2-3
CASSQDVRREGLTDTQYF
TGTGCCAGCAGCCAAGATGTACGGAGGGAGGGCCTCACAGATACGCAGTATTTT
>TRBV19|-|-|TRBJ2-7
CASSILEGPSYEQYF
TGTGCCAGTAGTATCCTGGAGGGACCCTCCTACGAGCAGTACTTC
>TRBV4-1|-|-|TRBJ1-5
CASSPSTGSNQPQHF
TGCGCCAGCAGCCCTTCAACCGGATCCAATCAGCCCCAGCATTTT
>TRBV5-1|TRBD1|-|TRBJ1-1
CASSSGQGELGTEAFF
TGCGCCAGCAGCTCCGGACAGGGGGAGTTGGGCACTGAAGCTTTCTTT
>TRBV28|TRBD2|-|TRBJ2-7
CASSSIPQVAGRADYEQYF
TGTGCCAGCAGTTCAATACCCCAGGTGGCCGGGAGGGCCGACTACGAGCAGTACTTC
>TRBV19|TRBD1|-|TRBJ2-7
CASSWDRVREQYF
TGTGCCAGCTCGTGGGACAGGGTAAGAGAGCAGTACTTC
>TRBV19|-|-|TRBJ1-5
CASSTTRSNQPQHF
TGTGCCAGTAGTACGACAAGAAGCAATCAGCCCCAGCATTTT
>TRBV28|TRBD2|once|TRBJ2-7
CASSTNERGEPYEQYF
TGTGCCAGCAGTACGAATGAGCGGGGGGAGCCCTACGAGCAGTACTTC
>TRBV4-1|TRBD1|once|TRBJ2-5
CASSQGQGVEETQYF
TGCGCCAGCAGCCAAGGACAGGGGGTAGAGGAGACCCAGTACTTC
>TRBV6-5|-|-|TRBJ2-1
CASSYGVPYNEQFF
TGTGCCAGCAGTTACGGGGTACCATACAATGAGCAGTTCTTC
>TRBV2|-|-|TRBJ2-7
CASSEVRGLYEQYF
TGTGCCAGCAGTGAAGTACGGGGGCTCTACGAGCAGTACTTC
>TRBV30|-|-|TRBJ2-2
CAWTPGIFRLVGTGELFF
TGTGCCTGGACGCCGGGAATCTTCCGCCTGGTGGGCACCGGGGAGCTGTTTTTT
>TRBV11-2|TRBD1|-|TRBJ2-2
CASSWGTGGDTGELFF
TGTGCCAGCAGCTGGGGGACAGGGGGCGACACCGGGGAGCTGTTTTTT
>TRBV6-1|-|-|TRBJ2-7
CATAPTPIIEQYF
TGTGCCACCGCTCCCACCCCTATTATCGAGCAGTACTTC
>TRBV6-5|-|-|TRBJ1-1
CASRPLGNTEAFF
TGTGCCAGCAGGCCCTTGGGGAACACTGAAGCTTTCTTT
>TRBV11-3|TRBD1|once|TRBJ2-7
CASSPRATGRRSYEQYF
TGTGCCAGCAGCCCAAGGGCGACAGGGCGCCGCTCCTACGAGCAGTACTTC
>TRBV7-9|-|-|TRBJ1-1
CASSGMSTEAFF
TGTGCCAGCAGCGGGATGTCGACTGAAGCTTTCTTT
>TRBV5-5|-|-|TRBJ2-7
CASSLTSERAYEQYF
TGTGCCAGCAGCTTGACGTCGGAGAGGGCATACGAGCAGTACTTC
>TRBV11-2|TRBD1|-|TRBJ1-4
CASSQTGGRGEKLFF
TGTGCCAGCAGCCAGACAGGGGGAAGGGGTGAAAAACTGTTTTTT
>TRBV19|TRBD1|-|TRBJ1-5
CASSGTGYQPQHF
TGTGCCAGTAGCGGGACAGGGTATCAGCCCCAGCATTTT
>TRBV7-9|-|-|TRBJ2-1
CASSDDSRDRYNEQFF
TGTGCCAGCAGCGATGACAGTAGGGACCGCTACAATGAGCAGTTCTTC
>TRBV4-1|TRBD2|once|TRBJ2-7
CASSYVTSPSYEQYF
TGCGCCAGCAGTTATGTGACTAGCCCGAGCTACGAGCAGTACTTC
>TRBV7-7|-|-|TRBJ2-1
CASSLVGGSSYNEQFF
TGTGCCAGCAGCTTAGTTGGAGGGAGCTCCTACAATGAGCAGTTCTTC
>TRBV14|-|-|TRBJ2-7
CASSQGTGSYEQYF
TGTGCCAGCAGCCAAGGGACTGGTTCCTACGAGCAGTACTTC
>TRBV7-9|TRBD2|-|TRBJ2-7
CASSPGLAGPFFDSYEQYF
TGTGCCAGCAGCCCGGGACTAGCGGGACCCTTTTTCGACTCCTACGAGCAGTACTTC
>TRBV14|-|-|TRBJ2-1
CASRLGRTSRNEQFF
TGTGCCAGCAGACTCGGACGGACGAGTAGGAATGAGCAGTTCTTC
>TRBV7-8|-|-|TRBJ2-7
CASSHERTYEQYF
TGTGCCAGCAGCCACGAGAGGACCTACGAGCAGTACTTC
>TRBV21-1|-|-|TRBJ2-1
CASSRPTEYSEQFF
TGTGCCAGCAGCAGGCCGACCGAATACAGTGAGCAGTTCTTC
>TRBV14|TRBD2|-|TRBJ2-1
CASSPVVWLAGVPNEQFF
TGTGCCAGCAGCCCCGTCGTATGGCTAGCGGGAGTCCCCAATGAGCAGTTCTTC